These T cell receptor beta chains were read from a single sample in a study of blood T cell repertoires in COVID-19. The repertoire was sequenced with immunoSEQ multiplex PCR; TCRdb's copy has only in-frame clones and lacks some. The sample records over 200,000 clones, 90% being singletons. The sequencing input was PBMCs or T cells enriched from blood (not recorded which). All receptors derive from a man between 25 and 39 years old who had been exposed to COVID-19. Each CDR3 is given with its conserved first and last residue. The D gene is left open where the match is weak. The listing skips clone size in some rows; elsewhere it reads once, few, many or a size class.

J gene: TRBJ2-3
V gene: TRBV19
clone size: .
D gene: TRBD2
CDR3 protein: CASSIGGGRQYF
CDR3 DNA: TGTGCCAGTAGTATTGGGGGAGGGAGGCAGTATTTT

J gene: TRBJ2-1
V gene: TRBV11-2
clone size: .
D gene: TRBD1
CDR3 protein: CASHGQGLYNEQFF
CDR3 DNA: TGTGCCAGCCACGGACAGGGACTCTACAATGAGCAGTTCTTC

J gene: TRBJ2-7
V gene: TRBV3-1/TRBV3-2
clone size: many
D gene: .
CDR3 protein: CASSQERVSFHEQYF
CDR3 DNA: TGTGCCAGCAGCCAAGAGAGGGTGTCGTTCCACGAGCAGTACTTC

J gene: TRBJ2-2
V gene: TRBV5-4
clone size: .
D gene: .
CDR3 protein: CASSNRQANTGELFF
CDR3 DNA: TGTGCCAGCAGCAACAGACAGGCCAACACCGGGGAGCTGTTTTTT

J gene: TRBJ2-5
V gene: TRBV5-1
clone size: once
D gene: TRBD1
CDR3 protein: CASSVGQGFETQYF
CDR3 DNA: TGCGCCAGCAGCGTGGGACAGGGGTTCGAGACCCAGTACTTC

J gene: TRBJ2-5
V gene: TRBV11-2
clone size: .
D gene: TRBD2
CDR3 protein: CASSWGETSGAAGGETQYF
CDR3 DNA: TGTGCCAGCAGCTGGGGTGAGACTAGCGGTGCCGCCGGCGGCGAGACCCAGTACTTC

J gene: TRBJ1-5
V gene: TRBV10-3
clone size: once
D gene: .
CDR3 protein: CAISESGGNQPQHF
CDR3 DNA: TGTGCCATCAGCGAGAGCGGGGGCAATCAGCCCCAGCATTTT

J gene: TRBJ2-1
V gene: TRBV7-6
clone size: .
D gene: .
CDR3 protein: CASSPLRQGIYNEQFF
CDR3 DNA: TGTGCCAGCAGCCCCCTGAGGCAGGGTATCTACAATGAGCAGTTCTTC

J gene: TRBJ2-2
V gene: TRBV2
clone size: .
D gene: TRBD2
CDR3 protein: CASKLRGNGELFF
CDR3 DNA: TGTGCCAGCAAGTTGCGGGGGAACGGGGAGCTGTTTTTT

J gene: TRBJ2-3
V gene: TRBV29-1
clone size: .
D gene: .
CDR3 protein: CSVEDGVRTDTQYF
CDR3 DNA: TGCAGCGTTGAAGACGGGGTTCGCACAGATACGCAGTATTTT

J gene: TRBJ2-3
V gene: TRBV7-9
clone size: once
D gene: TRBD2
CDR3 protein: CASSPLGRGADTQYF
CDR3 DNA: TGTGCCAGCAGCCCCCTTGGGCGGGGGGCAGATACGCAGTATTTT

J gene: TRBJ2-7
V gene: TRBV11-2
clone size: .
D gene: .
CDR3 protein: CASSSARGGAYEQYF
CDR3 DNA: TGTGCCAGCAGTTCCGCGAGGGGGGGAGCCTACGAGCAGTACTTC

J gene: TRBJ2-7
V gene: TRBV6-5
clone size: .
D gene: .
CDR3 protein: CASMVWQGIYEQYF
CDR3 DNA: TGTGCCAGCATGGTTTGGCAGGGAATTTACGAGCAGTACTTC

J gene: TRBJ2-3
V gene: TRBV3-1/TRBV3-2
clone size: .
D gene: TRBD1
CDR3 protein: CASSRPGTGTDTQYF
CDR3 DNA: TGTGCCAGCAGCCGGCCGGGGACAGGGACAGATACGCAGTATTTT

J gene: TRBJ1-2
V gene: TRBV2
clone size: few
D gene: TRBD1
CDR3 protein: CASNPDRGNYGYTF
CDR3 DNA: TGTGCCAGCAACCCGGACAGGGGAAACTATGGCTACACCTTC

J gene: TRBJ2-7
V gene: TRBV6-5
clone size: .
D gene: .
CDR3 protein: CASSPRSDSYEQYF
CDR3 DNA: TGTGCCAGCAGTCCGCGTAGCGACTCCTACGAGCAGTACTTC

J gene: TRBJ1-4
V gene: TRBV11-2
clone size: .
D gene: TRBD1
CDR3 protein: CASSLEGTGGGKLFF
CDR3 DNA: TGTGCCAGCAGCTTAGAGGGGACAGGGGGCGGAAAACTGTTTTTT